This entry concerns a single T cell receptor beta chain. Its antigen remains unknown. An end of the junction does not agree with germline; a read error may underlie this. These data are taken from a study of T cells in Graves' hyperthyroidism and ophthalmopathy. Study-level background: Initial diagnosis, before any treatment, was when peripheral blood was collected. General study results and limits: Ophthalmopathy onset followed model prediction by a median roughly 6.5 months.

The V gene's germline CDR1 is ENHRY and CDR2 SYGVKD. This CDR3 has 15 residues. TCR beta CDR3 regions were amplified from RNA. The TCR CDR3 was amplified in a first-round RT-PCR using the HTBI primer set. TCRdb re-derived calls from the multiplex PCR reads in MiXCR, one entry per CDR3 protein. Among over 700,000 distinct CDR3 sequences listed, over 35% were seen once. Sequencing used blood. The V gene is TRBV10-3, the J gene TRBJ1-1, with D possibly being TRBD1 (6 bases). This receptor was identified in a man between 18 and 29 years old with Graves' hyperthyroidism. The CDR3 sequence: CASSFTGLMNTEAFF. CDR3 nucleotide sequence: TGTGCCAGCAGTTTTACAGGGCTCATGAACACTGAAGCTTTCTTT.